This entry concerns a single TCR beta chain. The antigen remains undetermined. The germline CDR1 and CDR2 sequences are MGHRA and YSYEKL. The CDR3 covers 15 residues. Trimming shortened V by 1 base and J by 6 bases, and 15 bases separated the two germline ends. The PCR had 60 Vbeta and 13 Jbeta primers. The assay was immunoSEQ multiplex PCR, and TCRdb's table has in-frame clones only and misses some. The table includes 150,000 to 250,000 clones, 82% detected once. Every donor was a healthy person donating bone marrow. The entry originates in a study of cytomegalovirus exposure and HLA in healthy donors. Study conclusions and caveats: Information on immune exposure was restricted to one variable (CMV serostatus). About 87% or about 30% of the time was how often most TCR beta V segments were productive, according to an earlier analysis. Differences between HLA loci emerged in a later analysis of TCR association rates, with DRB1 most and HLA-C fewest.

V and J are TRBV4-1 and TRBJ1-2, with TRBD1 as a possible D gene (5 bases). The sequence was collected from a boy between 2 and 10 years old in good health and CMV-seronegative. Sequences were obtained from PBMCs. The CDR3 nucleotides are TGCGCCAGCAGCCAAGGGGGCTGGGGGGGGGATGGCTACACCTTC. It translates to CASSQGGWGGDGYTF.